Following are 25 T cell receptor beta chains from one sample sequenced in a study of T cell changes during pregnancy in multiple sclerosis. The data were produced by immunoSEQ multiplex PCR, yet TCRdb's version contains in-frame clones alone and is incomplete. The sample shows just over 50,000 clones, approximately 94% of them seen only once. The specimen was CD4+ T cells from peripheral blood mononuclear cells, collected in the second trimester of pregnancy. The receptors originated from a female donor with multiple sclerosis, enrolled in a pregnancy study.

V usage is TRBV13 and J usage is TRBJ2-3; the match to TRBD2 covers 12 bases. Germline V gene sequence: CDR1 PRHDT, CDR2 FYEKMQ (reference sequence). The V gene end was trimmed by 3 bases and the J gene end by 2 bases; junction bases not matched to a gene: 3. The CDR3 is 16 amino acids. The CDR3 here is CASSFLAGGITDTQYF. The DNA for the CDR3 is TGTGCCAGCAGCTTCCTAGCGGGGGGGATCACAGATACGCAGTATTTT.

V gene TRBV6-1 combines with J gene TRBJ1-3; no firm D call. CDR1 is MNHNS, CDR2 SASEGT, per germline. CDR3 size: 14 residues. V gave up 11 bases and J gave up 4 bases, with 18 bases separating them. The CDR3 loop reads CALRSSSTGNTIYF. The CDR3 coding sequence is TGTGCCCTGAGGTCATCCTCTACCGGAAACACCATATATTTT.

The CDR3 nucleotides are TGCGCCAGCAGCCATGACCGACAGGGGGGTGAAGCTTTCTTT. This translates into CASSHDRQGGEAFF. This chain links TRBV4-3 with TRBJ1-1; 9 positions match TRBD1. V was pared by 3 bases and J by 7 bases, with 6 bases of the junction left unmatched. CDR3 length equals 14 residues. Germline V gene sequence: CDR1 LGHNA, CDR2 YSLEER.

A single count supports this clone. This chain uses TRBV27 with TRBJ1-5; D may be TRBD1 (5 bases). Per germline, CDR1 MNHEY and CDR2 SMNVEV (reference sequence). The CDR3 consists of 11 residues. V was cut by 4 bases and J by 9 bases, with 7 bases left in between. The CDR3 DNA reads TGTGCCAGCAGTTCCGGGGGGCCCCAGCATTTT. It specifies CASSSGGPQHF.

CDR3 residues: CASSYRGLETQYF. CDR3 nucleotides: TGTGCCAGCAGTTACAGGGGGCTGGAGACCCAGTACTTC. The chain has TRBV6-5 and TRBJ2-5, with 7 bases matching TRBD1. CDR1 MNHEY and CDR2 SVGAGI come from the germline V gene. The V and J ends lost 2 bases and 5 bases, in that order; junction bases with no gene match: 2. This CDR3 region has 13 residues.

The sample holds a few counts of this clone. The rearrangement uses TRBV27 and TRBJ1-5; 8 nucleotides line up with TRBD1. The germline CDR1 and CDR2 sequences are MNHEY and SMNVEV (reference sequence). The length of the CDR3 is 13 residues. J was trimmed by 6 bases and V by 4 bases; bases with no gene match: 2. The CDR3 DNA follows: TGTGCCAGCAGTTCAGGGGGCAGTCAGCCCCAGCATTTT. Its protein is CASSSGGSQPQHF.

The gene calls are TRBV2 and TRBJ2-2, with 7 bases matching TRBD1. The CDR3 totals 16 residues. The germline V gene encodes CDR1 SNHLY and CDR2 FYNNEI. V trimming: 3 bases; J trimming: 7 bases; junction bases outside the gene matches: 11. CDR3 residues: CASSERGQNGIGELFF. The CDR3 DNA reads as TGTGCCAGCAGTGAGAGGGGGCAGAACGGTATCGGGGAGCTGTTTTTT.

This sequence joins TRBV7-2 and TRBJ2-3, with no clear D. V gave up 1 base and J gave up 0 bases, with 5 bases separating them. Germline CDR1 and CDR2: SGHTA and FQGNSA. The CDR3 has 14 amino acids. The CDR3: CASSLDPSTDTQYF. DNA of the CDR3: TGTGCCAGCAGCTTAGATCCTAGCACAGATACGCAGTATTTT. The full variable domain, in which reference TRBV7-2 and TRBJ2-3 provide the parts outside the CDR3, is GAGVSQSPSNKVTEKGKDVELRCDPISGHTALYWYRQSLGQGLEFLIYFQGNSAPDKSGLPSDRFSAERTGGSVSTLTIQRTQQEDSAVYLCASSLDPSTDTQYFGPGTRLTVL.

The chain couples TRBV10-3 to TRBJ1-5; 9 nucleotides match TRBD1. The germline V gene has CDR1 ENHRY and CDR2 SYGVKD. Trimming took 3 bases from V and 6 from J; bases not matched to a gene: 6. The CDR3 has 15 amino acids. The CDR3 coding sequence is TGTGCCATCAGTGAAGGGACAGGGCTGGGTCAGCCCCAGCATTTT. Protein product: CAISEGTGLGQPQHF.

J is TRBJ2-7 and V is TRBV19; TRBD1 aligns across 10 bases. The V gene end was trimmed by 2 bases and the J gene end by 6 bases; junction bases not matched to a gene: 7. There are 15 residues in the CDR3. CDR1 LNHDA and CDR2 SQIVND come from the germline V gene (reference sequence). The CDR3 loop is CASSILGTGETEQYF. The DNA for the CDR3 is TGTGCCAGTAGTATACTTGGGACAGGGGAAACCGAGCAGTACTTC.

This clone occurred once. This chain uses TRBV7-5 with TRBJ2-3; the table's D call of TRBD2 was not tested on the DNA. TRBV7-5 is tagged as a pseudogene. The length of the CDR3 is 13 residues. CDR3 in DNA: TGTGCCAGCAGCCGGGAAACTTTAGATACGCAGTATTTT. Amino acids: CASSRETLDTQYF.

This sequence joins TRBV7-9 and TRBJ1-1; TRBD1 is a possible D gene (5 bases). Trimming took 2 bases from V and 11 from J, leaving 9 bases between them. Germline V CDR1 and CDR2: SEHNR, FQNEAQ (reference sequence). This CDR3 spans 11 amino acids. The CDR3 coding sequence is TGTGCCAGCAGCTTAAGTGGGGCGGCTTTCTTT. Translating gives CASSLSGAAFF.

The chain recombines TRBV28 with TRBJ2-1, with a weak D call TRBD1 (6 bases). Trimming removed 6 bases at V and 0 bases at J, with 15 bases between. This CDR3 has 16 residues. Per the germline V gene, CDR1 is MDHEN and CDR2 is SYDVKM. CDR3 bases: TGTGCCAGCAGAGGACAGAGGACGACCTCCTACAATGAGCAGTTCTTC. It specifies CASRGQRTTSYNEQFF.

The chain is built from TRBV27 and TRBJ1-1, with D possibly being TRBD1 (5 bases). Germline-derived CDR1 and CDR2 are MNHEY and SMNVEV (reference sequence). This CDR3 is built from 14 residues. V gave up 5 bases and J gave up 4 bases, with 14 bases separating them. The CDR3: CASSPIVGGTEAFF. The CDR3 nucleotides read TGTGCCAGCAGTCCCATTGTGGGGGGCACTGAAGCTTTCTTT.

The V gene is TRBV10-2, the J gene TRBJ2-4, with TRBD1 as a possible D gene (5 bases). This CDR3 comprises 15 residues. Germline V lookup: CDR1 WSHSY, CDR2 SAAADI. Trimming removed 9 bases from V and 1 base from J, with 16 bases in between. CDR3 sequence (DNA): TGCGCCAGTCTCCAGGGTAGTGGGGCCAAAAACATTCAGTACTTC. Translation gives CASLQGSGAKNIQYF.

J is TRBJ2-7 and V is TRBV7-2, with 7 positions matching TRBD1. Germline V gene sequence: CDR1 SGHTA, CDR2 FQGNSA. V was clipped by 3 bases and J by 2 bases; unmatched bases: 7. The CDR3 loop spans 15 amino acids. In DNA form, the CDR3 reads TGTGCCAGCAGCTTGGACAGGAGAGTTACCTACGAGCAGTACTTC. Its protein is CASSLDRRVTYEQYF.

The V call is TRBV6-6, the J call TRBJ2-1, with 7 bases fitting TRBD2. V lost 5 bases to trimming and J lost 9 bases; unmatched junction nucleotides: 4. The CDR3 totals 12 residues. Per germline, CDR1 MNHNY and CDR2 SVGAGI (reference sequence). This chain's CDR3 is CASSQGLVEQFF. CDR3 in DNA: TGTGCCAGCAGTCAAGGACTAGTTGAGCAGTTCTTC.

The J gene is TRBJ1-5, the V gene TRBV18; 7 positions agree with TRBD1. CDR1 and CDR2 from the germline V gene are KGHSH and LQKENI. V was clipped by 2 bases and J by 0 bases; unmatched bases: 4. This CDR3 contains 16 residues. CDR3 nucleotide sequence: TGTGCCAGCTCACCAGGGACAGTCTATAGCAATCAGCCCCAGCATTTT. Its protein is CASSPGTVYSNQPQHF. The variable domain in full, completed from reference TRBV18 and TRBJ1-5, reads NAGVMQNPRHLVRRRGQEARLRCSPMKGHSHVYWYRQLPEEGLKFMVYLQKENIIDESGMPKERFSAEFPKEGPSILRIQQVVRGDSAAYFCASSPGTVYSNQPQHFGDGTRLSIL.

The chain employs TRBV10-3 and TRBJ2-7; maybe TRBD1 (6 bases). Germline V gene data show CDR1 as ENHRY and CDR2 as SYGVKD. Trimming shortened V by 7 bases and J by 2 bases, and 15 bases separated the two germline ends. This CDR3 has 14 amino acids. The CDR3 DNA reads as TGTGCCATCACTTGGGACACCGGAACCTACGAGCAGTACTTC. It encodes CAITWDTGTYEQYF.

The CDR3 loop reads CASTQDGGQPQHF. The CDR3 DNA reads as TGTGCCAGCACCCAAGATGGGGGGCAGCCCCAGCATTTT. The chain has TRBV6-1 and TRBJ1-5, with D maybe TRBD1 (5 bases). Germline V gene data show CDR1 as MNHNS and CDR2 as SASEGT. The CDR3 length is 13 residues. V lost 7 bases to trimming and J lost 7 bases, with 14 bases between them.

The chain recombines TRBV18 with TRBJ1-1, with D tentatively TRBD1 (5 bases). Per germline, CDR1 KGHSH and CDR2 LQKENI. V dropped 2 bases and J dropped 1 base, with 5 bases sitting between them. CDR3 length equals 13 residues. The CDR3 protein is CASSPGQNTEAFF. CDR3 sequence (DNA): TGTGCCAGCTCACCAGGACAGAACACTGAAGCTTTCTTT.

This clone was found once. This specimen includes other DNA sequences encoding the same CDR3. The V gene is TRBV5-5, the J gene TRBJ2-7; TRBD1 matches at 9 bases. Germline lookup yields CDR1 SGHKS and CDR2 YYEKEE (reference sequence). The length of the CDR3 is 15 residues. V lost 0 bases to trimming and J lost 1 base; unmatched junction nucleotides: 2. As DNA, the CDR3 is TGTGCCAGCAGCTTGGCCGGACAGGGGTCCTACGAGCAGTACTTC. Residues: CASSLAGQGSYEQYF.

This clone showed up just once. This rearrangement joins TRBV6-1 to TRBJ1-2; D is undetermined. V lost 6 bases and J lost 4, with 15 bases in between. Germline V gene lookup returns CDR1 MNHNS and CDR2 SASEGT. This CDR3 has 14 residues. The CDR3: CASRIDGVIYGYTF. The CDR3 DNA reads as TGTGCCAGCAGGATTGACGGGGTGATCTATGGCTACACCTTC.

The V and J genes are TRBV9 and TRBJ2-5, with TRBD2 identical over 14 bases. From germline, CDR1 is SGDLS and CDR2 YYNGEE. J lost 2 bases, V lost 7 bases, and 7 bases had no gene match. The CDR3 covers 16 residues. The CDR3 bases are TGTGCCAGCTCACCGGGACTAGCGGGGGTACAAGAGACCCAGTACTTC. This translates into CASSPGLAGVQETQYF. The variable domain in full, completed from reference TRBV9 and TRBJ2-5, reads DSGVTQTPKHLITATGQRVTLRCSPRSGDLSVYWYQQSLDQGLQFLIQYYNGEERAKGNILERFSAQQFPDLHSELNLSSLELGDSALYFCASSPGLAGVQETQYFGPGTRLLVL.

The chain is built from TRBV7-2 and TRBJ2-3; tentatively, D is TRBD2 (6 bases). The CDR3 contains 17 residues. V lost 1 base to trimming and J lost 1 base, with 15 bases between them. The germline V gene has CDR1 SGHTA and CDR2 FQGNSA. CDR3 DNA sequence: TGTGCCAGCAGCTTAGATAGTTGGGGGGATCGCACAGATACGCAGTATTTT. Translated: CASSLDSWGDRTDTQYF. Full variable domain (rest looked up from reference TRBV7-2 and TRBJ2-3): GAGVSQSPSNKVTEKGKDVELRCDPISGHTALYWYRQSLGQGLEFLIYFQGNSAPDKSGLPSDRFSAERTGGSVSTLTIQRTQQEDSAVYLCASSLDSWGDRTDTQYFGPGTRLTVL.